The entry that follows covers one T cell receptor (beta chain) sequence. This sample stems from a study of STAT5B mutations in CD4+ large granular lymphocyte leukemia. Trimming stripped 4 bases from V and 7 bases from J, with 19 bases between. There are 15 residues in the CDR3. In germline, CDR1 is ENHRY, CDR2 SYGVKD. The protocol was immunoSEQ multiplex PCR, while the TCRdb copy is restricted to in-frame clones and leaves out a portion. Here the sample spans roughly 34,000 clones, 76% being singletons. The clonotype comes from a human donor in good health. Sample: CD4+ T cells from blood buffy coats. The gene calls are TRBV10-3 and TRBJ1-1, with D maybe TRBD1 (6 bases). The CDR3 DNA is TGTGCCATCAGTGGCCAAAATAAGGGGGGCTTTGAAGCTTTCTTT. It codes for CAISGQNKGGFEAFF.